A single TCR beta chain is shown here with its context. The antigen remains undetermined. Measured with immunoSEQ multiplex PCR; TCRdb has only the in-frame clones, and not every one. The sample comprises 140,000 to 150,000 clones, about 78% of which are singletons, and 4.5% to 6.5% rests with the top ten. This entry belongs to a study of cytotoxic CD8 clonotypes in ibrutinib-treated CLL. In the study overall: Treatment had run for a median roughly eleven months, range 6 to 36, when response samples were taken. General observations from the study: Shared public clonotypes were rare, and on treatment they either got smaller or stayed the same. Clonality was higher at baseline than in age-matched healthy donors and tracked circulating CD8+ T-cell counts.

V trimming: 3 bases; J trimming: 5 bases; junction bases outside the gene matches: 7. The CDR3 is made up of 16 amino acids. Germline V gene lookup returns CDR1 SGDLS and CDR2 YYNGEE. The source was PBMCs, collected after 24 months of ibrutinib treatment. The J gene is TRBJ2-5, the V gene TRBV9; 13 bases are shared with TRBD2. The source is a human donor with chronic lymphocytic leukemia. The CDR3 here is CASSAEGLAGLETQYF. In DNA, the CDR3 is TGTGCCAGCAGCGCCGAGGGACTAGCGGGGTTGGAGACCCAGTACTTC.